These 25 T cell receptor beta chains came from one sample sequenced in a study of cytomegalovirus exposure and HLA in healthy donors. A multiplex PCR was run with 60 Vbeta primers and 13 Jbeta primers. The assay was immunoSEQ multiplex PCR, and TCRdb's table has in-frame clones only and misses some. The profile shows some 200,000 clones, over 70% of them singletons. Source material: PBMCs. Source of these receptors: a boy younger than 10 in good health and CMV-seronegative.

The chain carries TRBV30 and TRBJ2-1; 7 nucleotides agree with TRBD2. CDR1 is GTSNPN, CDR2 SVGIG, per germline (reference sequence). Germline trimming cut 2 bases from V and 12 bases from J; bases unmatched to any gene: 7. This CDR3 comprises 12 residues. CDR3 coding DNA: TGTGCCTGGAGTCCCCCAGCGGGAAGGCAGTTCTTC. Its protein is CAWSPPAGRQFF. The variable domain in full, with the rest retrieved from reference TRBV30 and TRBJ2-1, is SQTIHQWPATLVQPVGSPLSLECTVEGTSNPNLYWYRQAAGRGLQLLFYSVGIGQISSEVPQNLSASRPQDRQFILSSKKLLLSDSGFYLCAWSPPAGRQFFGPGTRLTVL.

The genes are TRBV7-9 and TRBJ2-7, with 12 nucleotides matching TRBD2. This CDR3 is 14 amino acids long. V lost 5 bases to trimming and J lost 5 bases; unmatched junction nucleotides: 4. Per the germline V gene, CDR1 is SEHNR and CDR2 is FQNEAQ (reference sequence). The CDR3 spells CASSRLAGANEQYF. For the CDR3, the DNA is TGTGCCAGCAGCCGACTAGCGGGAGCGAACGAGCAGTACTTC. The complete variable domain, with remaining parts taken from reference TRBV7-9 and TRBJ2-7, reads DTGVSQNPRHKITKRGQNVTFRCDPISEHNRLYWYRQTLGQGPEFLTYFQNEAQLEKSRLLSDRFSAERPKGSFSTLEIQRTEQGDSAMYLCASSRLAGANEQYFGPGTRLTVT.

This chain joins TRBV11-3 and TRBJ2-1; 10 bases match TRBD1. The CDR3 loop spans 17 amino acids. V dropped 0 bases and J dropped 1; count of bases not matched to a gene: 3. CDR1 and CDR2 (germline): SGHNT, YENEEA. The CDR3, as DNA: TGTGCCAGCAGCTTAGATGGACAGGGGGGGTCCTACAATGAGCAGTTCTTC. This translates into CASSLDGQGGSYNEQFF.

This chain uses TRBV27 with TRBJ2-2; the match to TRBD2 covers 14 bases. Germline lookup yields CDR1 MNHEY and CDR2 SMNVEV (reference sequence). The CDR3 is 19 amino acids. V shed 5 bases, J shed 0 bases, and the junction held 8 bases outside the gene matches. The CDR3 coding sequence is TGTGCCAGCAGTCAGGGACTAGCGGGGGACTTAGCGAACACCGGGGAGCTGTTTTTT. Its translation is CASSQGLAGDLANTGELFF.

This clone was found once. This chain uses TRBV9 with TRBJ2-7; TRBD2 aligns across 14 bases. J lost 11 bases, V lost 2 bases, and 6 bases had no gene match. Germline values: CDR1 SGDLS, CDR2 YYNGEE. CDR3 length: 14 residues. CDR3 region: CASSVGTSGSYKYF. The CDR3, as DNA: TGTGCCAGCAGCGTTGGGACTAGCGGGAGTTATAAGTACTTC.

This clone has just a few counts. The chain links TRBV6-1 to TRBJ2-7; possible D gene TRBD1, 5 bases. Trimming pared 4 bases from V and 6 bases from J, leaving 22 bases between. CDR1 and CDR2 (germline): MNHNS, SASEGT. The CDR3 has 16 amino acids. CDR3 sequence: CASSGPRVSTRSEQYF. In DNA form, the CDR3 reads TGTGCCAGCAGTGGACCCAGGGTCTCAACCCGGAGCGAGCAGTACTTC.

V is TRBV19 and J is TRBJ2-7, with a tentative D call TRBD1 (5 bases). The V gene lost 3 bases and the J gene lost 1 base, with 10 bases spanning the gap. The CDR3 is 14 residues long. CDR1 is LNHDA and CDR2 is SQIVND in the germline V gene (reference sequence). The CDR3 here is CASSMDTGSYEQYF. The CDR3 bases are TGTGCCAGTAGTATGGACACCGGTTCCTACGAGCAGTACTTC.

CDR3 region: CASSPAGTYYNEQFF. The CDR3 DNA follows: TGCGCCAGCAGCCCGGCGGGGACTTACTACAATGAGCAGTTCTTC. This chain joins TRBV5-1 and TRBJ2-1; TRBD2 might be the D (6 bases). The V gene lost 4 bases and the J gene lost 3 bases, with 14 bases spanning the gap. The CDR3 has 15 residues. Germline values: CDR1 SGHRS, CDR2 YFSETQ. Supplemented by reference TRBV5-1 and TRBJ2-1, the full variable domain reads KAGVTQTPRYLIKTRGQQVTLSCSPISGHRSVSWYQQTPGQGLQFLFEYFSETQRNKGNFPGRFSGRQFSNSRSEMNVSTLELGDSALYLCASSPAGTYYNEQFFGPGTRLTVL.

In this sample, this clone turned up once. Other DNA sequences in the sample encode the same CDR3. The chain employs TRBV9 and TRBJ2-7; 12 nucleotides agree with TRBD2. The germline gives CDR1 SGDLS, CDR2 YYNGEE. Trimming took 0 bases from V and 4 from J; bases not matched to a gene: 2. The CDR3 consists of 15 residues. CDR3 bases: TGTGCCAGCAGCGTAGGAGGGACTAGCGGGTACGAGCAGTACTTC. Translating gives CASSVGGTSGYEQYF.

The V and J genes are TRBV2 and TRBJ2-7; D perhaps matches TRBD1 (6 bases). Trimming shortened V by 4 bases and J by 6 bases, and 13 bases separated the two germline ends. Germline-derived CDR1 and CDR2 are SNHLY and FYNNEI. There are 13 residues in the CDR3. CDR3 loop: CASSGNRAREQYF. CDR3 DNA sequence: TGTGCCAGCAGTGGGAACAGGGCTCGCGAGCAGTACTTC.

CDR3: CASSQDLSGGNEQFF. CDR3 nucleotide sequence: TGCGCCAGCAGCCAAGATCTCTCAGGGGGCAATGAGCAGTTCTTC. This chain joins TRBV4-1 and TRBJ2-1; 7 bases match TRBD1. CDR3 length: 15 residues. Trimming cost V 0 bases and J 6 bases; bases outside gene matches: 5. Germline CDR1 and CDR2: MGHRA and YSYEKL.

The rearrangement links TRBV9 to TRBJ1-3, with TRBD1 matching over 7 bases. V shed 4 bases and J 4 bases; nucleotides not matched to a gene: 5. The CDR3 consists of 14 residues. Germline lookup yields CDR1 SGDLS and CDR2 YYNGEE. CDR3 DNA: TGTGCCAGCAGCACAGGGGACGCCGGAAACACCATATATTTT. Amino acids: CASSTGDAGNTIYF.

The chain combines TRBV15 with TRBJ2-1; 11 nucleotides align to TRBD2. J was trimmed by 0 bases and V by 4 bases; bases with no gene match: 11. The germline CDR1 and CDR2 sequences are LNHNV and YYDKDF (reference sequence). CDR3 length: 19 amino acids. The CDR3 loop reads CATSTKTSGSLSSYNEQFF. The CDR3 DNA is TGTGCCACCAGCACAAAAACTAGCGGGAGTCTAAGCTCCTACAATGAGCAGTTCTTC.

This rearrangement joins TRBV5-5 to TRBJ2-5; D possibly corresponds to TRBD2 (6 bases). The CDR3 consists of 15 residues. The germline V and J ends were trimmed by 3 bases and 11 bases, with 23 bases remaining between them. Germline V gene data show CDR1 as SGHKS and CDR2 as YYEKEE (reference sequence). CDR3 loop: CASSWEEGLRVEQYF. Here the CDR3 DNA reads TGTGCCAGCAGCTGGGAAGAGGGACTTAGAGTTGAGCAGTACTTC.

This clone was recorded once. The chain carries TRBV9 and TRBJ1-1; 9 nucleotides agree with TRBD1. V shed 4 bases, J shed 4 bases, and the junction held 5 bases outside the gene matches. This CDR3 comprises 14 residues. CDR1 is SGDLS and CDR2 is YYNGEE in the germline V gene. The CDR3 is CASSPDRGGTEAFF. For the CDR3, the DNA is TGTGCCAGCAGCCCGGACAGGGGAGGCACTGAAGCTTTCTTT.

The chain employs TRBV6-5 and TRBJ2-1; tentative D call: TRBD2 (7 bases). Germline CDR1 and CDR2: MNHEY and SVGAGI. V lost 5 bases, J lost 5 bases, and 16 bases lay in between. CDR3 length: 15 amino acids. The CDR3 loop reads CASSPRGTINNEQFF. In nucleotides, the CDR3 is TGTGCCAGCAGTCCTAGGGGGACTATAAACAATGAGCAGTTCTTC.

The chain links TRBV30 to TRBJ2-3; possible D gene TRBD2, 6 bases. V was cut by 0 bases and J by 1 base, with 11 bases left in between. The germline V gene has CDR1 GTSNPN and CDR2 SVGIG (reference sequence). The CDR3 contains 15 residues. The CDR3 protein is CAWSVLGRGTDTQYF. Written as DNA, the CDR3 is TGTGCCTGGAGTGTACTCGGGAGAGGCACAGATACGCAGTATTTT. Looking up the rest from reference TRBV30 and TRBJ2-3 gives the full variable domain: SQTIHQWPATLVQPVGSPLSLECTVEGTSNPNLYWYRQAAGRGLQLLFYSVGIGQISSEVPQNLSASRPQDRQFILSSKKLLLSDSGFYLCAWSVLGRGTDTQYFGPGTRLTVL.

This clone was observed a handful of times. V gene TRBV5-8 combines with J gene TRBJ1-1; D possibly corresponds to TRBD1 (5 bases). The length of the CDR3 is 13 residues. Trimming removed 5 bases at V and 4 bases at J, with 12 bases between. Germline CDR1 reads SGHTS; CDR2 reads YDEGEE. DNA for the CDR3: TGTGCCAGCAGTCCCGGGGGGGGCACTGAAGCTTTCTTT. This codes for CASSPGGGTEAFF.

Concerning this clone: The sample carries other DNA sequences with the same CDR3. The genes are TRBV7-6 and TRBJ2-2, with D possibly matching TRBD2 (6 bases). The germline gives CDR1 SGHVS, CDR2 FNYEAQ. This CDR3 is 15 amino acids long. Trimming shortened V by 0 bases and J by 1 base, and 6 bases separated the two germline ends. DNA of the CDR3: TGTGCCAGCAGCTTAGCGGGGGGGAACACCGGGGAGCTGTTTTTT. This translates into CASSLAGGNTGELFF. Looking up the rest from reference TRBV7-6 and TRBJ2-2 gives the full variable domain: GAGVSQSPRYKVTKRGQDVALRCDPISGHVSLYWYRQALGQGPEFLTYFNYEAQQDKSGLPNDRFSAERPEGSISTLTIQRTEQRDSAMYRCASSLAGGNTGELFFGEGSRLTVL.

The chain joins TRBV6-1 to TRBJ1-6; D call uncertain. Per the germline V gene, CDR1 is MNHNS and CDR2 is SASEGT. The CDR3 runs to 13 residues. Trimming removed 6 bases at V and 7 bases at J, with 10 bases between. CDR3 sequence (DNA): TGTGCCAGCAGACCCCCGGGAAATTCACCCCTCCACTTT. Translating it yields CASRPPGNSPLHF.

The chain couples TRBV7-6 to TRBJ2-1, with 14 bases that match TRBD2. The germline gives CDR1 SGHVS, CDR2 FNYEAQ. J was trimmed by 6 bases and V by 5 bases; bases with no gene match: 9. This CDR3 contains 17 residues. The chain's CDR3 is CASSLTRTSGRSNEQFF. The CDR3 nucleotides are TGTGCCAGCAGCCTCACCAGGACTAGCGGGAGGTCCAATGAGCAGTTCTTC.

V gene TRBV20-1 combines with J gene TRBJ1-1; the match to TRBD1 covers 7 bases. The CDR3 has 11 amino acids. Germline V gene data show CDR1 as DFQATT and CDR2 as SNEGSKA (reference sequence). V was pared by 4 bases and J by 10 bases, with 6 bases of the junction left unmatched. The CDR3 DNA follows: TGCAGTGCTAACCGACAGGGTGGAGCTTTCTTT. Amino acids: CSANRQGGAFF.

The chain employs TRBV10-3 and TRBJ1-1; 7 bases match TRBD1. V shed 5 bases, J shed 5 bases, and the junction held 14 bases outside the gene matches. From germline, CDR1 is ENHRY and CDR2 SYGVKD. CDR3 length equals 16 residues. This CDR3 is CAISPLRTTGATEAFF. Written as DNA, the CDR3 is TGTGCCATCAGTCCCCTCCGTACAACAGGGGCTACTGAAGCTTTCTTT.

V gene TRBV5-1 combines with J gene TRBJ2-1, with 11 positions matching TRBD2. Germline assignment: CDR1 SGHRS and CDR2 YFSETQ. The CDR3 sequence is 15 residues long. The ends lost 3 bases at V and 5 bases at J; junction bases unmatched: 4. This chain's CDR3 is CASSSSGGPDNEQFF. In DNA form, the CDR3 reads TGCGCCAGCAGCTCTAGCGGGGGGCCCGACAATGAGCAGTTCTTC.

This chain uses TRBV11-3 with TRBJ2-3; a possible D gene is TRBD2 (6 bases). Germline-derived CDR1 and CDR2 are SGHNT and YENEEA. The V and J ends lost 6 bases and 1 base respectively, with 11 bases between them. The CDR3 is 14 amino acids. The CDR3 DNA reads TGTGCCAGCAGAGAGTCTAGCGGCACAGATACGCAGTATTTT. Encoded protein: CASRESSGTDTQYF.